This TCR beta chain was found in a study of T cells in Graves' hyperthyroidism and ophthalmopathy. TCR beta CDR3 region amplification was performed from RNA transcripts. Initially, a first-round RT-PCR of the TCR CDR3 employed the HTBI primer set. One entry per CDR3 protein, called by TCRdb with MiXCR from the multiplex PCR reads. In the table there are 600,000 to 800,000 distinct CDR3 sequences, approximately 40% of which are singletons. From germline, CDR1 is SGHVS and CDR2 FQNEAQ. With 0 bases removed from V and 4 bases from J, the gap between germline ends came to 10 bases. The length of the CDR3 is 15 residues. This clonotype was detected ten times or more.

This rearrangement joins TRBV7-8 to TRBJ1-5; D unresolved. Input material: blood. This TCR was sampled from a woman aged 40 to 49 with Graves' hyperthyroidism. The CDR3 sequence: CASSLAKAANQPQHF. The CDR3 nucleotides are TGTGCCAGCAGCTTAGCGAAGGCAGCAAATCAGCCCCAGCATTTT.